This TCR beta chain was retrieved from a study of identical twins. The study's findings and limits: Out-of-frame alpha sequences common to twins exhibited a surplus of low generation probability. Donors were not followed over many years; analysis was cross-sectional.

Regarding this clonotype: Its matching antigen is unknown.

Everyone who gave samples was a healthy Caucasian. The CDR3 is 13 residues long. Trimming left V 0 bases short and J 5 bases short, with 6 bases between. CDR1 is MNHEY, CDR2 SVGEGT, per germline. Unique molecular identifiers were present on cDNA, and template switching added a universal primer site. MiXCR was run by TCRdb on the 5' RACE reads, yielding one entry per CDR3 protein. The profile shows about 690,000 distinct CDR3 sequences, roughly 6.2% of them singletons. The receptor comes from a man between 18 and 35 years old in good health. The sequenced sample was naive T cells sorted from blood. The chain links TRBV6-2 or TRBV6-3 to TRBJ2-3; D remains unclear. CDR3: CASSYSSGDTQYF. The DNA of the CDR3 is TGTGCCAGCAGTTACTCGTCAGGAGATACGCAGTATTTT.